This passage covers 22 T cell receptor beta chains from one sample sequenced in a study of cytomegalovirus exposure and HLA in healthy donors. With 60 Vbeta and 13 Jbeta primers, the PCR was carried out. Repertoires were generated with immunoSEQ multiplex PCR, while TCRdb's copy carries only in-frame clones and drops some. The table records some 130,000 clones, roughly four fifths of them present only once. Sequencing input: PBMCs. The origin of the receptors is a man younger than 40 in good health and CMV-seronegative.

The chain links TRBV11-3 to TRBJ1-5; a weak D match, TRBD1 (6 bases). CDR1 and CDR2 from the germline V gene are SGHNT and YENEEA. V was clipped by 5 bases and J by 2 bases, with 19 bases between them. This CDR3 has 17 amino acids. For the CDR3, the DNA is TGTGCCAGCAGCACCCTGGGGGGGCGAAGACGCAATCAGCCCCAGCATTTT. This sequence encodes CASSTLGGRRRNQPQHF.

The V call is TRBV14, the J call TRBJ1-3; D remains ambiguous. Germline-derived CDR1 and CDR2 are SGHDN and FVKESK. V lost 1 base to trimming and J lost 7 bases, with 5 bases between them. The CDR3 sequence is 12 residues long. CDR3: CASSQVGNTIYF. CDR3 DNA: TGTGCCAGCAGCCAAGTCGGGAACACCATATATTTT.

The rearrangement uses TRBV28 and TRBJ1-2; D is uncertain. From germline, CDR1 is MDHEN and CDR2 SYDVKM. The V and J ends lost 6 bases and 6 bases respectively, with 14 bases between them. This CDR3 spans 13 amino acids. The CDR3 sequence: CASRDSGGNGYTF. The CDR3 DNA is TGTGCCAGCAGGGACTCCGGAGGCAATGGCTACACCTTC.

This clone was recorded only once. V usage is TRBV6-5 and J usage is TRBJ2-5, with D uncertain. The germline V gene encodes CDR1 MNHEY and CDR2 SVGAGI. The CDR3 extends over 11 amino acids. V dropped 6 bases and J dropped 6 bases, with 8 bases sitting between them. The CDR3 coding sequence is TGTGCCAGCAGAGTAGAGCAGACCCAGTACTTC. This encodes CASRVEQTQYF.

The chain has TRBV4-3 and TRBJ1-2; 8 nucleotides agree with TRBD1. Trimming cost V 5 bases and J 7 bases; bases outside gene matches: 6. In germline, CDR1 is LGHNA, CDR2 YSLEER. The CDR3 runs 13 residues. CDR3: CASSKQGAGGYTF. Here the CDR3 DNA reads TGCGCCAGCAGCAAGCAGGGGGCAGGTGGCTACACCTTC.

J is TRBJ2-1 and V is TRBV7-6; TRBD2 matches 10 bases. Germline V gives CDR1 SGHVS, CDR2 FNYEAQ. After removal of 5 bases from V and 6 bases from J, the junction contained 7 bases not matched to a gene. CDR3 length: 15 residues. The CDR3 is CASSPVAGGFNEQFF. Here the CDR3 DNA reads TGTGCCAGCAGCCCCGTAGCGGGGGGCTTCAATGAGCAGTTCTTC.

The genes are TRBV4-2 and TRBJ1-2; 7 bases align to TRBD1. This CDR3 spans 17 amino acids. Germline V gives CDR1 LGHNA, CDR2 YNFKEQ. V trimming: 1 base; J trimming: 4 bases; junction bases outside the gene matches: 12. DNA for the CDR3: TGTGCCAGCAGCCAAGGGGTAGGGACAGCGCTAGGCTATGGCTACACCTTC. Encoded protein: CASSQGVGTALGYGYTF.

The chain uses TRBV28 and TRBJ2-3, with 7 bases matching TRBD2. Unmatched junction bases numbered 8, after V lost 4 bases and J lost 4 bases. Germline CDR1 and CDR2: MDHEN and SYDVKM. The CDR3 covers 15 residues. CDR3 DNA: TGTGCCAGCAGTTGGGCGGGAGTTTTTGCAGATACGCAGTATTTT. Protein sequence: CASSWAGVFADTQYF. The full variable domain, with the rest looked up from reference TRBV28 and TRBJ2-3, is DVKVTQSSRYLVKRTGEKVFLECVQDMDHENMFWYRQDPGLGLRLIYFSYDVKMKEKGDIPEGYSVSREKKERFSLILESASTNQTSMYLCASSWAGVFADTQYFGPGTRLTVL.

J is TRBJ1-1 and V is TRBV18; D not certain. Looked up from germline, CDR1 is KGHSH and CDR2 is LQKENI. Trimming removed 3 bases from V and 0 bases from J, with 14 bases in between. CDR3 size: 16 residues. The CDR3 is CASSPSLVSMNTEAFF. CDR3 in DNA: TGTGCCAGCTCACCGAGTCTGGTGAGCATGAACACTGAAGCTTTCTTT.

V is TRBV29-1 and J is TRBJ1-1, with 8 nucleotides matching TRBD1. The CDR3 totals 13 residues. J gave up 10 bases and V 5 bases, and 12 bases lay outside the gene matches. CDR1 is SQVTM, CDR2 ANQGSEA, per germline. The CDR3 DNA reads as TGCAGCGTTCAGAAAGGGCAGGGGGCCCTAGCTTTCTTT. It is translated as CSVQKGQGALAFF.

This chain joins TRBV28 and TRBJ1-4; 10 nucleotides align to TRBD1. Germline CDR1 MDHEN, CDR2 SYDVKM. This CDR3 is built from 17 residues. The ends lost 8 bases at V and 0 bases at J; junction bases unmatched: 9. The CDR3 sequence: CASDRGTGAPTNEKLFF. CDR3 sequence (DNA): TGTGCCAGCGACCGCGGGACAGGGGCACCAACTAATGAAAAACTGTTTTTT.

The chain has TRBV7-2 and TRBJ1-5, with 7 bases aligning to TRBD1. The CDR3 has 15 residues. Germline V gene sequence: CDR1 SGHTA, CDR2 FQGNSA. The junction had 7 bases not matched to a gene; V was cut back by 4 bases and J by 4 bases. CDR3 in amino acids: CASSSRTGGNQPQHF. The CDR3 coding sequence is TGTGCCAGCAGCTCGCGGACAGGCGGAAATCAGCCCCAGCATTTT.

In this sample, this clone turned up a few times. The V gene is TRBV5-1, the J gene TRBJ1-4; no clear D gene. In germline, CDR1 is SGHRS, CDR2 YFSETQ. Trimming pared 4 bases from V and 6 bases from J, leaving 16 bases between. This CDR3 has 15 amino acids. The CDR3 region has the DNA TGCGCCAGCAGCCCCTGGACCCCCGGGGATGAAAAACTGTTTTTT. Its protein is CASSPWTPGDEKLFF.

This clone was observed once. As DNA, the CDR3 is TGCGCCAGCAGTCCGGGACAGGTATCTGGAAACACCATATATTTT. Translated: CASSPGQVSGNTIYF. This chain connects TRBV5-1 to TRBJ1-3; 8 positions agree with TRBD1. CDR1 is SGHRS, CDR2 YFSETQ, per germline. The CDR3 has 15 amino acids. Germline trimming cut 5 bases from V and 1 base from J; bases unmatched to any gene: 5.

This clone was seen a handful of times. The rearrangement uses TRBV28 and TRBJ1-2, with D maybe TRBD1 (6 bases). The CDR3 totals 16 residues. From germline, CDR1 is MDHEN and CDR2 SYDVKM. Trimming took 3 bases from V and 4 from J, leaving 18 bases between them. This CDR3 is CASSFPGRGTSYGYTF. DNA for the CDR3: TGTGCCAGCAGTTTTCCCGGCAGAGGGACAAGCTATGGCTACACCTTC.

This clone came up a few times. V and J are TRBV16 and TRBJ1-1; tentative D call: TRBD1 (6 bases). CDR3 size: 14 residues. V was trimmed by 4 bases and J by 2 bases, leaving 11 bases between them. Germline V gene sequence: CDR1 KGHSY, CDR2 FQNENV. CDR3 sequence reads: CASSPAGTNTEAFF. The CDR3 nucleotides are TGTGCCAGCAGCCCGGCCGGGACAAACACTGAAGCTTTCTTT.

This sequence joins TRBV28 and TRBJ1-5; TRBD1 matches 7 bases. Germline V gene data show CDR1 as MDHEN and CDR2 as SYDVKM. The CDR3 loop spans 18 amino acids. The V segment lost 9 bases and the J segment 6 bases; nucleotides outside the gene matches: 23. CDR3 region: CASGLLAAQGGWAQPQHF. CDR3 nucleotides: TGTGCCAGTGGTCTGTTGGCCGCTCAAGGGGGCTGGGCTCAGCCCCAGCATTTT.

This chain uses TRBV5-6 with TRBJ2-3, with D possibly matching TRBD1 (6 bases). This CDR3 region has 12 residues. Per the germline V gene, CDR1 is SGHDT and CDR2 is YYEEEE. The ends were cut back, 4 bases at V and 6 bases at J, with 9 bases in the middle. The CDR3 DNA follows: TGTGCCAGCAGCCCCAGGGGCGATACGCAGTATTTT. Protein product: CASSPRGDTQYF.

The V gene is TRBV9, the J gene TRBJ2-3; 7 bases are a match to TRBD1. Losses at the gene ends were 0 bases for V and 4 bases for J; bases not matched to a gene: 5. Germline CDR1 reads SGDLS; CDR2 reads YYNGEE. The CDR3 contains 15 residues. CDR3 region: CASSVGDRSSDTQYF. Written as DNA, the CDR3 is TGTGCCAGCAGCGTAGGGGACAGAAGCTCAGATACGCAGTATTTT.

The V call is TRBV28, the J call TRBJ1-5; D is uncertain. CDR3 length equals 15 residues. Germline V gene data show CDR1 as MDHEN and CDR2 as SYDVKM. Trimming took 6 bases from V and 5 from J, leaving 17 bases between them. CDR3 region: CASSSNGEGYQPQHF. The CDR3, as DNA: TGTGCCAGCAGCTCCAACGGGGAGGGTTATCAGCCCCAGCATTTT.

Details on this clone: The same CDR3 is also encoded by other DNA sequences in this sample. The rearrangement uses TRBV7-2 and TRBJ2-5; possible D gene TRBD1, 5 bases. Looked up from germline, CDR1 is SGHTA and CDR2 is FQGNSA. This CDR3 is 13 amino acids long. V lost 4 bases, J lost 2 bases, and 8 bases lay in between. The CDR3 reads CASSSGQQETQYF. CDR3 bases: TGTGCCAGCAGCTCAGGGCAGCAAGAGACCCAGTACTTC.

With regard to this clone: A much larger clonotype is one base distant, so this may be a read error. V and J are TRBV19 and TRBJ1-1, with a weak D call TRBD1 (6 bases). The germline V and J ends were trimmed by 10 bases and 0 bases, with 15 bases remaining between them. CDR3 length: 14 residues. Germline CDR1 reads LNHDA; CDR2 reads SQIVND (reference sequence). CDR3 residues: CATDRRAMNTEAFF. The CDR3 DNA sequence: TGTGCCACCGACAGGCGGGCCATGAACACTGAAGCTTTCTTT.